Presented here are 30 T cell receptor beta chains from one specimen sequenced in a study of T cell responses to AZD1222 COVID-19 vaccine. This table comes from immunoSEQ multiplex PCR, and its TCRdb copy is limited to in-frame clones, with some not included. In the table there are around 110,000 clones, 85% to 95% of which are singletons. This specimen consisted of peripheral blood, obtained on day 0 of AZD1222 vaccination. These receptors came from an adult in good health.

The chain has TRBV29-1 and TRBJ1-1; D unclear. CDR3 length: 11 amino acids. Trimming removed 6 bases at V and 6 bases at J, with 11 bases between. CDR1 and CDR2 (germline): SQVTM, ANQGSEA. In nucleotides, the CDR3 is TGCAGCGTCGTTGGGGTGGCTGAAGCTTTCTTT. The encoded protein is CSVVGVAEAFF.

This clone was recorded once. The V call is TRBV13, the J call TRBJ2-7, with a tentative D call TRBD2 (5 bases). This CDR3 comprises 13 residues. V was clipped by 0 bases and J by 2 bases, with 5 bases between them. The V gene's germline CDR1 is PRHDT and CDR2 FYEKMQ (reference sequence). The chain's CDR3 is CASSLGLAYEQYF. CDR3 nucleotide sequence: TGTGCCAGCAGCTTAGGACTAGCCTACGAGCAGTACTTC.

The genes are TRBV29-1 and TRBJ2-2, with D maybe TRBD1 (5 bases). CDR3 length: 13 residues. Germline assignment: CDR1 SQVTM and CDR2 ANQGSEA. V lost 4 bases, J lost 7 bases, and 13 bases lay in between. Here the CDR3 DNA reads TGCAGCGTTGGCGTCAGGGTTGGCGGGGAGCTGTTTTTT. Amino acid sequence: CSVGVRVGGELFF.

The chain carries TRBV5-1 and TRBJ1-1; perhaps TRBD1 as D (5 bases). CDR1 and CDR2 from the germline V gene are SGHRS and YFSETQ. The CDR3 is 16 residues long. V was cut by 4 bases and J by 2 bases, with 18 bases left in between. CDR3 in DNA: TGCGCCAGCAGCGTTGGAACGCCGACAGTTAACACTGAAGCTTTCTTT. The encoded protein is CASSVGTPTVNTEAFF.

The chain employs TRBV27 and TRBJ2-2; D not certain. The V end was cut by 5 bases, the J end by 5 bases, with 9 bases between. The CDR3 consists of 13 residues. CDR1 and CDR2 from the germline V gene are MNHEY and SMNVEV (reference sequence). The CDR3 loop reads CASSVALTGELFF. In DNA form, the CDR3 reads TGTGCCAGCAGTGTCGCTCTGACCGGGGAGCTGTTTTTT.

The chain's CDR3 is CASSLWYGPAYEQYF. The DNA for the CDR3 is TGTGCCAGCAGCTTATGGTACGGACCCGCCTACGAGCAGTACTTC. The chain employs TRBV7-9 and TRBJ2-7, with D uncertain. The length of the CDR3 is 15 residues. V was trimmed by 2 bases and J by 2 bases, leaving 13 bases between them. CDR1 SEHNR and CDR2 FQNEAQ come from the germline V gene (reference sequence).

V and J are TRBV6-2 or TRBV6-3 and TRBJ2-7; 12 bases map to TRBD2. The CDR3 runs 15 residues. V trimming: 5 bases; J trimming: 2 bases; junction bases outside the gene matches: 4. CDR1 and CDR2 from the germline V gene are MNHEY and SVGEGT. CDR3 coding DNA: TGTGCCAGCAGTCCGACTAGCGGGGGCGCCTACGAGCAGTACTTC. It yields the protein CASSPTSGGAYEQYF.

This clone occurred once. The chain couples TRBV6-6 to TRBJ1-4; D unclear. The CDR3 has 14 amino acids. V was shortened by 5 bases and J by 7 bases, with 14 bases between the two germline ends. Germline V gives CDR1 MNHNY, CDR2 SVGAGI (reference sequence). The CDR3 reads CASSGPILGEKLFF. CDR3 in DNA: TGTGCCAGCAGTGGGCCGATTTTGGGTGAAAAACTGTTTTTT.

This rearrangement joins TRBV4-1 to TRBJ2-5; a possible D gene is TRBD2 (5 bases). Per the germline V gene, CDR1 is MGHRA and CDR2 is YSYEKL. The CDR3 covers 13 residues. V lost 4 bases and J lost 6, with 12 bases in between. The CDR3 sequence: CASSRGLEKTQYF. The DNA for the CDR3 is TGCGCCAGCAGCCGAGGGCTGGAAAAGACCCAGTACTTC.

The chain recombines TRBV19 with TRBJ1-1, with D hard to call. Per the germline V gene, CDR1 is LNHDA and CDR2 is SQIVND (reference sequence). Trimming shortened V by 7 bases and J by 0 bases, and 12 bases separated the two germline ends. The CDR3 spans 14 residues. The CDR3 DNA is TGTGCCAGTACCAGAGGGTCCTTGAACACTGAAGCTTTCTTT. This codes for CASTRGSLNTEAFF.

The chain carries TRBV4-1 and TRBJ2-7; the match to TRBD2 covers 9 bases. Germline-derived CDR1 and CDR2 are MGHRA and YSYEKL. Unmatched junction bases numbered 7, after V lost 4 bases and J lost 0 bases. The CDR3 consists of 16 residues. This chain's CDR3 is CASSPSPGLASYEQYF. The CDR3, as DNA: TGCGCCAGCAGCCCCTCCCCGGGACTAGCCTCCTACGAGCAGTACTTC.

V gene TRBV29-1 combines with J gene TRBJ1-4; unclear D gene. Trimming removed 8 bases from V and 8 bases from J, with 6 bases in between. Looked up from germline, CDR1 is SQVTM and CDR2 is ANQGSEA. CDR3 length: 9 residues. This chain's CDR3 is CSPEEKLFF. In nucleotides, the CDR3 is TGCAGCCCAGAAGAAAAACTGTTTTTT.

The chain employs TRBV5-6 and TRBJ1-6; D is unresolved. Germline values: CDR1 SGHDT, CDR2 YYEEEE. The V and J ends lost 8 bases and 10 bases respectively, with 16 bases between them. The CDR3 covers 13 residues. The CDR3 region is CASHDWELSPLHF. CDR3 DNA: TGTGCCAGTCACGACTGGGAACTCTCACCCCTCCACTTT.

CDR3 sequence (DNA): TGTGCCAGCACCTGGGACAGGGGCTATGGCTACACCTTC. This sequence encodes CASTWDRGYGYTF. This rearrangement joins TRBV12-3 or TRBV12-4 to TRBJ1-2; TRBD1 matches 10 bases. Germline trimming cut 7 bases from V and 4 bases from J; bases unmatched to any gene: 3. This CDR3 spans 13 amino acids.

The rearrangement joins TRBV5-1 to TRBJ1-1; D is unresolved. V was pared by 0 bases and J by 1 base, with 7 bases between. Germline loops: CDR1 SGHRS, CDR2 YFSETQ. The CDR3 totals 14 residues. The CDR3 sequence: CASSLVPTNTEAFF. For the CDR3, the DNA is TGCGCCAGCAGCTTGGTTCCCACGAACACTGAAGCTTTCTTT.

The genes are TRBV7-9 and TRBJ2-3; 7 bases align to TRBD1. CDR1 is SEHNR and CDR2 is FQNEAQ in the germline V gene (reference sequence). The ends lost 6 bases at V and 0 bases at J; junction bases unmatched: 9. The CDR3 totals 16 residues. The CDR3 bases are TGTGCCAGCAGGTCTACAGGGGTTTATAGCACAGATACGCAGTATTTT. Encoded protein: CASRSTGVYSTDTQYF. Looking up the rest from reference TRBV7-9 and TRBJ2-3 gives the full variable domain: DTGVSQNPRHKITKRGQNVTFRCDPISEHNRLYWYRQTLGQGPEFLTYFQNEAQLEKSRLLSDRFSAERPKGSFSTLEIQRTEQGDSAMYLCASRSTGVYSTDTQYFGPGTRLTVL.

The rearrangement links TRBV11-3 to TRBJ2-1; no reliable D call. CDR1 SGHNT and CDR2 YENEEA come from the germline V gene. The CDR3 runs 15 residues. V gave up 0 bases and J gave up 7 bases, with 13 bases separating them. CDR3 DNA sequence: TGTGCCAGCAGCTTAGAAGGGTATGCCCTTAATGAGCAGTTCTTC. Its translation is CASSLEGYALNEQFF.

This chain connects TRBV15 to TRBJ2-1; no clear D gene. In germline, CDR1 is LNHNV, CDR2 YYDKDF (reference sequence). The CDR3 is made up of 17 amino acids. Between the trimmed V and J ends, which lost 5 bases and 0 bases, there was a span of 17 bases. The CDR3 sequence is CATSPTPPDPSYNEQFF. The CDR3 DNA is TGTGCCACCAGCCCTACCCCACCGGATCCCTCCTACAATGAGCAGTTCTTC. Based on the CDR3 plus reference TRBV15 and TRBJ2-1, the full variable domain is DAMVIQNPRYQVTQFGKPVTLSCSQTLNHNVMYWYQQKSSQAPKLLFHYYDKDFNNEADTPDNFQSRRPNTSFCFLDIRSPGLGDTAMYLCATSPTPPDPSYNEQFFGPGTRLTVL.

The CDR3 is CASSPRRGLGYTF. In nucleotides, the CDR3 is TGTGCCAGCAGCCCCCGCAGGGGTCTTGGCTACACCTTC. The chain combines TRBV27 with TRBJ1-2; D is perhaps TRBD1 (6 bases). Trimming took off 6 bases at V and 7 bases at J, with 15 bases between the two ends. The germline CDR1 and CDR2 sequences are MNHEY and SMNVEV (reference sequence). This CDR3 is 13 amino acids long.

The rearrangement uses TRBV2 and TRBJ2-2; TRBD2 matches at 13 bases. This CDR3 is built from 17 residues. V lost 2 bases, J lost 6 bases, and 6 bases stayed unmatched. Germline loops: CDR1 SNHLY, CDR2 FYNNEI. The CDR3 sequence: CASSERLAGGASGELFF. CDR3 DNA sequence: TGTGCCAGCAGTGAACGACTAGCGGGAGGAGCTTCCGGGGAGCTGTTTTTT.

J is TRBJ1-1 and V is TRBV18; D is unclear. The CDR3 covers 13 residues. Germline V gene data show CDR1 as KGHSH and CDR2 as LQKENI. Trimming took 0 bases from V and 6 from J, leaving 8 bases between them. The CDR3 reads CASSPPPGSEAFF. CDR3 nucleotide sequence: TGTGCCAGCTCACCACCTCCGGGGTCTGAAGCTTTCTTT.

V is TRBV28 and J is TRBJ2-2; tentatively, D is TRBD1 (6 bases). CDR3 length equals 16 residues. Germline-derived CDR1 and CDR2 are MDHEN and SYDVKM. The V end was cut by 2 bases, the J end by 7 bases, with 17 bases between. The CDR3 sequence: CASSLAAGVFIGELFF. CDR3 nucleotides: TGTGCCAGCAGTTTAGCGGCAGGGGTTTTCATCGGGGAGCTGTTTTTT. Combining the CDR3 with reference TRBV28 and TRBJ2-2 gives the whole variable domain DVKVTQSSRYLVKRTGEKVFLECVQDMDHENMFWYRQDPGLGLRLIYFSYDVKMKEKGDIPEGYSVSREKKERFSLILESASTNQTSMYLCASSLAAGVFIGELFFGEGSRLTVL.

J is TRBJ2-3 and V is TRBV6-1, with D unresolved. Deletions cut 2 bases from V and 6 bases from J, with 18 bases between. The CDR3 is 16 residues long. Germline values: CDR1 MNHNS, CDR2 SASEGT. CDR3 sequence reads: CASSEHYRFELDTQYF. The CDR3 DNA reads as TGTGCCAGCAGTGAACACTACCGTTTTGAGTTGGATACGCAGTATTTT.

This chain uses TRBV11-2 with TRBJ1-4; possibly TRBD1 for D (6 bases). Germline CDR1 SGHAT, CDR2 FQNNGV. V was trimmed by 1 base and J by 7 bases, leaving 16 bases between them. The CDR3 extends over 16 amino acids. CDR3 sequence (DNA): TGTGCCAGCAGCTTAGGCGCGGAAGGGGGGGGTGAAAAACTGTTTTTT. It codes for CASSLGAEGGGEKLFF.

The chain employs TRBV2 and TRBJ2-2, with D possibly being TRBD1 or TRBD2 (5 bases each). CDR1 and CDR2 from the germline V gene are SNHLY and FYNNEI. CDR3 length equals 15 residues. V dropped 10 bases and J dropped 0 bases, with 15 bases sitting between them. DNA for the CDR3: TGTGCCATCCTGTGGGGGTCTTCGAACACCGGGGAGCTGTTTTTT. Its translation: CAILWGSSNTGELFF. Complete variable domain (other parts from reference TRBV2 and TRBJ2-2): EPEVTQTPSHQVTQMGQEVILRCVPISNHLYFYWYRQILGQKVEFLVSFYNNEISEKSEIFDDQFSVERPDGSNFTLKIRSTKLEDSAMYFCAILWGSSNTGELFFGEGSRLTVL.

This chain joins TRBV29-1 and TRBJ1-1; D uncertain. V gave up 4 bases and J gave up 5 bases, with 14 bases separating them. The CDR3 is 13 residues long. Looked up from germline, CDR1 is SQVTM and CDR2 is ANQGSEA. The DNA for the CDR3 is TGCAGCGTTGGATCACGACTAGAGACTGAAGCTTTCTTT. It is translated as CSVGSRLETEAFF. Looking up the rest from reference TRBV29-1 and TRBJ1-1 gives the full variable domain: SAVISQKPSRDICQRGTSLTIQCQVDSQVTMMFWYRQQPGQSLTLIATANQGSEATYESGFVIDKFPISRPNLTFSTLTVSNMSPEDSSIYLCSVGSRLETEAFFGQGTRLTVV.

The chain links TRBV7-9 to TRBJ1-2; D is possibly TRBD1 (6 bases). CDR1 and CDR2 (germline): SEHNR, FQNEAQ (reference sequence). This CDR3 has 13 residues. The V end was cut by 2 bases, the J end by 8 bases, with 12 bases between. The CDR3 sequence: CASSLRGNGGYTF. Here the CDR3 DNA reads TGTGCCAGCAGCTTAAGGGGGAATGGGGGCTACACCTTC.

The chain links TRBV5-1 to TRBJ2-2; 11 bases fit TRBD2. The CDR3 length is 16 residues. Germline V gives CDR1 SGHRS, CDR2 YFSETQ. V lost 4 bases and J lost 4; bases outside the gene matches: 6. The DNA for the CDR3 is TGCGCCAGCAGCCCCCCCGGGACTAGCGGCACCGGGGAGCTGTTTTTT. Protein: CASSPPGTSGTGELFF.

This sequence joins TRBV4-1 and TRBJ2-3; TRBD2 aligns across 15 bases. The junction had 6 bases not matched to a gene; V was cut back by 5 bases and J by 0 bases. CDR1 and CDR2 (germline): MGHRA, YSYEKL. The CDR3 is made up of 18 amino acids. The CDR3 loop is CASSSRTSGRASTDTQYF. CDR3 coding DNA: TGCGCCAGCAGCTCCCGGACTAGCGGGAGGGCCAGCACAGATACGCAGTATTTT.

The chain combines TRBV30 with TRBJ1-2, with D uncertain. The CDR3 has 15 amino acids. With 0 bases removed from V and 2 bases from J, the gap between germline ends came to 13 bases. Germline V gene sequence: CDR1 GTSNPN, CDR2 SVGIG (reference sequence). The CDR3 protein is CAWSVRAGLNYGYTF. The CDR3 coding sequence is TGTGCCTGGAGTGTACGCGCAGGCTTAAACTATGGCTACACCTTC.